A selection of T cell receptor beta chains follows, all from one sample in a study of T cells expressing NK-cell markers. For each CDR3 protein, TCRdb gives one entry from its re-call of the 5' RACE reads, without DNA. Here the sample table reports about 380,000 distinct CDR3 sequences. The specimen was blood T cells: a sorted CD56 or NKG2C T cell subset, CD4+ or CD8+ T cells, or bulk PBMC T cells (not recorded which). These receptors came from a man aged 18-75 years in good health. Both conserved end residues are part of each CDR3. The order of the fields is V gene, J gene, CDR3 protein.

v_call: TRBV27
j_call: TRBJ1-2
cdr3_aa: CASSAGGVQGYTF

v_call: TRBV20-1
j_call: TRBJ2-2
cdr3_aa: CSARMRGNTGELFFF

v_call: TRBV6-2/TRBV6-3
j_call: TRBJ1-2
cdr3_aa: CASTSLPGEFYGYTF

v_call: TRBV6-2/TRBV6-3
j_call: TRBJ1-1
cdr3_aa: CASSSSGSVTEAFF

v_call: TRBV27
j_call: TRBJ2-7
cdr3_aa: CASSRRDRAYEQYF

v_call: TRBV6-1
j_call: TRBJ2-1
cdr3_aa: CASMSLAGYNEQFF

v_call: TRBV7-2
j_call: TRBJ2-7
cdr3_aa: CASSLDSGVGEQYF

v_call: TRBV6-5
j_call: TRBJ2-7
cdr3_aa: CASSLSSGREQYF

v_call: TRBV21-1
j_call: TRBJ2-1
cdr3_aa: CASSKSLGRTSNLEQFF

v_call: TRBV18
j_call: TRBJ1-4
cdr3_aa: CASSGGIDEKLFF

v_call: TRBV5-1
j_call: TRBJ1-1
cdr3_aa: CASREGLNTEAFF

v_call: TRBV6-1
j_call: TRBJ2-7
cdr3_aa: CASSVTGVSTYEQYF

v_call: TRBV7-2
j_call: TRBJ2-5
cdr3_aa: CASSSWMPRGQTQYF

v_call: TRBV20-1
j_call: TRBJ1-6
cdr3_aa: CSARILARGRNSPLHF

v_call: TRBV28
j_call: TRBJ2-7
cdr3_aa: CASSTSQGADEQYF

v_call: TRBV12-3/TRBV12-4
j_call: TRBJ1-1
cdr3_aa: CASSLAGYPGVTEAFF

v_call: TRBV6-5
j_call: TRBJ2-2
cdr3_aa: CASSTRQVHAGELFF

v_call: TRBV9
j_call: TRBJ1-6
cdr3_aa: CASSTDRKNSPLHF

v_call: TRBV12-5
j_call: TRBJ2-7
cdr3_aa: CASGRGTGGNYEQYF

v_call: TRBV20-1
j_call: TRBJ2-7
cdr3_aa: CSALTSGGFEQYF

v_call: TRBV7-2
j_call: TRBJ2-3
cdr3_aa: CASSPLGLLSSTDTQYF

v_call: TRBV18
j_call: TRBJ1-3
cdr3_aa: CASSTLGGFSGNTIYF

v_call: TRBV5-6
j_call: TRBJ2-3
cdr3_aa: CASSSILLAGGADTQYF

v_call: TRBV7-9
j_call: TRBJ2-3
cdr3_aa: CASSLALLGQNADTQYF

v_call: TRBV29-1
j_call: TRBJ1-2
cdr3_aa: CSVGQGAVGYTF

v_call: TRBV20-1
j_call: TRBJ2-3
cdr3_aa: CSATRDRGRGDTQYF

v_call: TRBV6-1
j_call: TRBJ1-2
cdr3_aa: CASSTGDRARYGYTF

v_call: TRBV20-1
j_call: TRBJ2-4
cdr3_aa: CSANRVGAKNIQYF

v_call: TRBV20-1
j_call: TRBJ1-3
cdr3_aa: CSAKTGSKGNTIYF

v_call: TRBV11-1
j_call: TRBJ1-2
cdr3_aa: CASSATSFNYGYTF

v_call: TRBV2
j_call: TRBJ2-1
cdr3_aa: CASRRFRWGESSYNEQFF